Only a few counts were recorded for the clone carrying this TCR beta chain. Its antigen is unidentified. The data stem from a study of response to subunit inactivated influenza vaccine. Study findings and constraints: The authors suggested that few new T cells are recruited per seasonal influenza vaccination.

TCRdb independently ran MiXCR on the RT-PCR reads; one entry per CDR3 protein. Counted here are approximately 700,000 distinct CDR3 sequences, approximately 14% occurring once; the ten biggest clones make up around 7.3%. V lost 10 bases to trimming and J lost 10 bases; unmatched junction nucleotides: 15. The CDR3 length is 14 residues. Germline V gene lookup returns CDR1 SEHNR and CDR2 FQNEAQ (reference sequence). This sequence was found in a man aged 50 or older who received an inactivated influenza vaccine. The V gene is TRBV7-9, the J gene TRBJ1-4; 7 bases align to TRBD1. The sequences come from PBMCs from blood, collected approximately 15 days before vaccination. CDR3 sequence reads: CAIDPETGPPKLFF. The DNA of the CDR3 is TGTGCCATCGATCCAGAGACAGGGCCCCCAAAACTGTTTTTT.